Listed below are T cell receptor beta chains from one sample, sequenced in a study of blood T cells in healthy people across ages. TCRdb used MiXCR to reprocess the 5' RACE reads, holding one entry per CDR3 protein. The sample has 850,000 to 950,000 distinct CDR3 sequences, 29% seen once. Sequenced: blood. Every receptor here comes from a woman of 80 years or more in good health. Both conserved end residues are part of each CDR3. D genes are given only for firm matches. Clone size appears in some rows only: once, few, many, or a class for an expanded clone.

V gene	clone size	J gene	D gene	CDR3 protein	CDR3 DNA
TRBV27	many	TRBJ2-6	TRBD1	CASSSGTGRGANVLTF	TGTGCCAGCAGCTCCGGGACAGGGAGAGGGGCCAACGTCCTGACTTTC
TRBV3-1	once	TRBJ2-2	TRBD1	CARSQRTGSTGELFF	TGTGCCAGAAGCCAAAGGACAGGGAGCACCGGGGAGCTGTTTTTT
TRBV24-1	few	TRBJ1-1	NA	CATSDFPSNTEAFF	TGTGCCACCAGTGATTTCCCCTCGAACACTGAAGCTTTCTTT
TRBV7-2	many	TRBJ1-1	NA	CACREGRFTEAFF	TGTGCCTGCCGAGAGGGGCGGTTCACTGAAGCTTTCTTT
TRBV28	NA	TRBJ1-1	NA	CASSISTVTAFF	TGTGCCAGCAGTATCTCAACGGTCACAGCTTTCTTT
TRBV11-3	few	TRBJ2-2	TRBD2	CASSSASGANTGELFF	TGTGCCAGCAGCTCCGCCAGCGGGGCGAACACCGGGGAGCTGTTTTTT
TRBV12-3/TRBV12-4	many	TRBJ2-7	TRBD1	CASSLGSGTGGEQYF	TGTGCCAGCAGTTTAGGGTCTGGGACAGGGGGCGAGCAGTACTTC
TRBV6-2/TRBV6-3	NA	TRBJ2-2	TRBD1	CASRRTGETGELFF	TGTGCCAGCAGGAGGACAGGGGAAACCGGGGAGCTGTTTTTT
TRBV3-1	many	TRBJ2-7	TRBD1	CASSQTTGAVFGRQYF	TGTGCCAGCAGCCAGACGACAGGGGCGGTTTTTGGTAGGCAGTACTTC
TRBV9	many	TRBJ2-1	TRBD2	CASSVATGTNNEQFF	TGTGCCAGCAGCGTAGCAACGGGGACTAACAATGAGCAGTTCTTC
TRBV5-1	many	TRBJ2-3	TRBD2	CASSLEFSGLVFEPSTQYF	TGCGCCAGCAGCTTGGAGTTCTCGGGACTAGTATTCGAACCAAGTACGCAGTATTTT
TRBV21-1	NA	TRBJ2-5	NA	CASSKKERGQETQYF	TGTGCCAGCAGCAAAAAAGAGCGGGGTCAAGAGACCCAGTACTTC
TRBV5-8	many	TRBJ2-3	TRBD1	CASSLGQTKLDTQYF	TGTGCCAGCAGCCTGGGACAGACTAAACTAGATACGCAGTATTTT
TRBV19	few	TRBJ2-1	TRBD2	CASSPFIAGGYNEQFF	TGTGCCAGTAGTCCCTTTATAGCGGGGGGGTACAATGAGCAGTTCTTC
TRBV20-1	many	TRBJ2-7	TRBD2	CSAFSGGSSYEQYF	TGCAGTGCTTTTAGCGGGGGAAGCTCCTACGAGCAGTACTTC
TRBV24-1	NA	TRBJ2-5	TRBD1	CATRLTGRGTETQYF	TGTGCCACCAGGCTGACAGGGAGAGGTACGGAGACCCAGTACTTC
TRBV12-3/TRBV12-4	many	TRBJ2-3	NA	CASSFEGPLPTDTQYF	TGTGCCAGCAGTTTTGAGGGGCCGCTACCCACAGATACGCAGTATTTT
TRBV20-1	many	TRBJ2-3	NA	CSATPRRGGTDTQYF	TGCAGTGCTACCCCCCGTCGAGGGGGCACAGATACGCAGTATTTT